In this sample, the clone carrying this T cell receptor (beta chain) turned up a few times. Germline loops: CDR1 SEHNR, CDR2 FQNEAQ (reference sequence). This CDR3 is 14 amino acids long. V lost 4 bases, J lost 4 bases, and 13 bases lay in between. Time point specified: pre-sensitization, week 0. Stated treatment: therapeutic diphenylcyclopropenone sensitization with weekly scalp DPC. These data originate in a study of human T cells and chemical hapten exposure. MiXCR was run by TCRdb on the RACE reads, yielding one entry per CDR3 protein. The sample lists 150,000 to 200,000 distinct CDR3 sequences; 25% to 35% were seen once.

The clonotype was recovered from a woman in her 30s with alopecia areata. Some clones in this sample may be carry-over from other donors' samples. The chain uses TRBV7-9 and TRBJ1-2; a weak D match, TRBD1 (5 bases). The input for sequencing was whole blood, taken in connection with sensitization to the hapten diphenylcyclopropenone (DPC). CDR3 residues: CASSSGEGIYGYTF. Here the CDR3 DNA reads TGTGCCAGCAGCTCCGGAGAGGGGATCTATGGCTACACCTTC.